The 32 T cell receptor beta chains below all came from one sample that was sequenced in a study of blood T cell repertoires in COVID-19. The repertoire was sequenced with immunoSEQ multiplex PCR; TCRdb's copy has only in-frame clones and lacks some. Among about 380,000 clones, 90% were seen once, and the ten largest hold about 6.5%. Sequencing used peripheral blood. These TCRs come from a man younger than 35 with active or convalescent COVID-19.

This chain joins TRBV5-1 and TRBJ2-7; D unresolved. Germline lookup yields CDR1 SGHRS and CDR2 YFSETQ. The V end was cut by 0 bases, the J end by 3 bases, with 10 bases between. The CDR3 totals 14 residues. The CDR3 DNA reads TGCGCCAGCAGCTTGGGGCCAGTGTACTACGAGCAGTACTTC. It translates to CASSLGPVYYEQYF.

The chain carries TRBV5-1 and TRBJ1-1; tentative D call: TRBD1 (6 bases). Germline V lookup: CDR1 SGHRS, CDR2 YFSETQ. The CDR3 length is 14 residues. V was shortened by 0 bases and J by 4 bases, with 10 bases between the two germline ends. In DNA, the CDR3 is TGCGCCAGCAGCTTGGCCGGGGGGCTCACTGAAGCTTTCTTT. This gives the protein CASSLAGGLTEAFF. Using reference TRBV5-1 and TRBJ1-1 for the parts outside the CDR3, the full variable domain is KAGVTQTPRYLIKTRGQQVTLSCSPISGHRSVSWYQQTPGQGLQFLFEYFSETQRNKGNFPGRFSGRQFSNSRSEMNVSTLELGDSALYLCASSLAGGLTEAFFGQGTRLTVV.

This chain uses TRBV5-4 with TRBJ1-4; 8 bases are shared with TRBD1. The CDR3 length is 15 residues. Trimming at V came to 0 bases and at J to 5 bases, leaving 3 bases not matched to a gene. Germline assignment: CDR1 SGHNT and CDR2 YYREEE (reference sequence). The CDR3 sequence: CASSLAGTGNEKLFF. The CDR3 bases are TGTGCCAGCAGCTTGGCAGGGACAGGAAATGAAAAACTGTTTTTT.

The chain employs TRBV11-3 and TRBJ2-2; 7 bases are shared with TRBD2. The V gene end was trimmed by 1 base and the J gene end by 4 bases; junction bases not matched to a gene: 6. Germline CDR1 SGHNT, CDR2 YENEEA. This CDR3 is built from 16 residues. CDR3 coding DNA: TGTGCCAGCAGCTTAGTGGCGGGAGTTTCCACCGGGGAGCTGTTTTTT. This sequence encodes CASSLVAGVSTGELFF.

V is TRBV7-3 and J is TRBJ2-1, with 8 positions matching TRBD2. The CDR3 is 13 amino acids. V lost 5 bases, J lost 13 bases, and 10 bases stayed unmatched. CDR1 is SGHTA, CDR2 FQGTGA, per germline. The CDR3: CASSPVTGGTQFF. In nucleotides, the CDR3 is TGTGCCAGCAGCCCCGTAACGGGGGGGACACAGTTCTTC.

The chain has TRBV4-1 and TRBJ2-7; tentatively, D is TRBD2 (7 bases). The CDR3 runs to 14 residues. CDR1 is MGHRA, CDR2 YSYEKL, per germline. Trimming stripped 4 bases from V and 2 bases from J, with 12 bases between. This CDR3 is CASSPQGTTYEQYF. CDR3 in DNA: TGCGCCAGCAGCCCCCAGGGGACTACCTACGAGCAGTACTTC.

V usage is TRBV5-8 and J usage is TRBJ1-1, with D perhaps matching TRBD1 (6 bases). V was cut by 5 bases and J by 1 base, with 9 bases left in between. The germline V gene has CDR1 SGHTS and CDR2 YDEGEE. CDR3 length equals 13 residues. The CDR3 reads CASRLQGNTEAFF. The CDR3 DNA is TGTGCCAGCAGGTTACAGGGGAACACTGAAGCTTTCTTT. The variable domain in full, with the rest retrieved from reference TRBV5-8 and TRBJ1-1, is EAGVTQSPTHLIKTRGQQATLRCSPISGHTSVYWYQQALGLGLQFLLWYDEGEERNRGNFPPRFSGRQFPNYSSELNVNALELEDSALYLCASRLQGNTEAFFGQGTRLTVV.

The rearrangement joins TRBV7-6 to TRBJ1-2; 7 nucleotides match TRBD1. The CDR3 has 15 residues. The V gene's germline CDR1 is SGHVS and CDR2 FNYEAQ. The V and J ends lost 1 base and 5 bases, in that order; junction bases with no gene match: 7. CDR3 nucleotide sequence: TGTGCCAGCAGCTTAGGCCGGGACAGACAGTATGGCTACACCTTC. This gives the protein CASSLGRDRQYGYTF.

This chain connects TRBV7-2 to TRBJ2-7; the match to TRBD1 covers 7 bases. The CDR3 spans 14 residues. The V segment lost 3 bases and the J segment 4 bases; nucleotides outside the gene matches: 6. Germline-derived CDR1 and CDR2 are SGHTA and FQGNSA. CDR3 nucleotide sequence: TGTGCCAGCAGCTTTGACAGGGTCGGTTACGAGCAGTACTTC. Translating it yields CASSFDRVGYEQYF.

The chain couples TRBV27 to TRBJ2-7; D is unresolved. CDR1 is MNHEY, CDR2 SMNVEV, per germline (reference sequence). The CDR3 is 15 residues long. Trimming left V 6 bases short and J 3 bases short, with 18 bases between. The chain's CDR3 is CASSPISISYYEQYF. The CDR3 region has the DNA TGTGCCAGCAGCCCTATTTCGATTTCCTACTACGAGCAGTACTTC.

The chain carries TRBV7-3 and TRBJ2-7; 7 positions match TRBD2. The germline CDR1 and CDR2 sequences are SGHTA and FQGTGA. V was clipped by 5 bases and J by 2 bases; unmatched bases: 6. The CDR3 is made up of 14 amino acids. DNA of the CDR3: TGTGCCAGCAGCGGGGGGGTAACCGCCTACGAGCAGTACTTC. Translating gives CASSGGVTAYEQYF.

On this clone itself: Other DNA sequences in this sample translate to the same CDR3. The V gene is TRBV18, the J gene TRBJ1-1, with D perhaps TRBD1 (5 bases). Trimming took off 3 bases at V and 7 bases at J, with 9 bases between the two ends. The CDR3 loop spans 12 amino acids. Germline assignment: CDR1 KGHSH and CDR2 LQKENI. As DNA, the CDR3 is TGTGCCAGCTCACCGGGGCAGGGTGAAGCTTTCTTT. It specifies CASSPGQGEAFF.

This rearrangement joins TRBV5-6 to TRBJ2-2, with D possibly TRBD1 on 5 matching bases. This CDR3 is 12 amino acids long. The V end was cut by 0 bases, the J end by 8 bases, with 5 bases between. Germline assignment: CDR1 SGHDT and CDR2 YYEEEE. CDR3 in DNA: TGTGCCAGCAGCTTGGGACAGGGGGAGCTGTTTTTT. Its translation: CASSLGQGELFF.

The V gene is TRBV18, the J gene TRBJ1-4; 8 nucleotides line up with TRBD1. The CDR3 spans 16 residues. V shed 0 bases, J shed 3 bases, and the junction held 3 bases outside the gene matches. Germline V gene lookup returns CDR1 KGHSH and CDR2 LQKENI. DNA of the CDR3: TGTGCCAGCTCACCACCCGGGACAGGCTCTAATGAAAAACTGTTTTTT. Translation gives CASSPPGTGSNEKLFF.

This chain uses TRBV9 with TRBJ2-5, with 7 bases that match TRBD2. In germline, CDR1 is SGDLS, CDR2 YYNGEE. Trimming took 2 bases from V and 1 from J; bases not matched to a gene: 11. CDR3 length: 17 residues. The DNA for the CDR3 is TGTGCCAGCAGCGTTAAGGCGGGCCTAGCGGTCCAAGAGACCCAGTACTTC. Translated, it gives CASSVKAGLAVQETQYF.

The chain carries TRBV7-9 and TRBJ1-2; maybe TRBD1 (5 bases). The germline V gene encodes CDR1 SEHNR and CDR2 FQNEAQ (reference sequence). The CDR3 totals 13 residues. The V gene lost 0 bases and the J gene lost 6 bases, with 8 bases spanning the gap. The CDR3 coding sequence is TGTGCCAGCAGCTTAGCTTTAGGGGATGGCTACACCTTC. This codes for CASSLALGDGYTF.

This CDR3 reads CSASGGGQPQHF. The CDR3 nucleotides read TGCAGTGCTAGTGGGGGGGGTCAGCCCCAGCATTTT. The J gene is TRBJ1-5, the V gene TRBV20-1, with D possibly matching TRBD1 (5 bases). The CDR3 sequence is 12 residues long. CDR1 is DFQATT, CDR2 SNEGSKA, per germline (reference sequence). V was cut by 3 bases and J by 6 bases, with 9 bases left in between.

The chain combines TRBV4-3 with TRBJ2-3; TRBD2 matches 7 bases. Germline V gene sequence: CDR1 LGHNA, CDR2 YSLEER. The CDR3 contains 16 residues. Trimming cost V 0 bases and J 2 bases; bases outside gene matches: 5. CDR3 sequence reads: CASSQESSGYTDTQYF. As DNA, the CDR3 is TGCGCCAGCAGCCAAGAGTCTAGCGGATACACAGATACGCAGTATTTT.

CDR3 region: CASSSGTANTGELFF. The CDR3 bases are TGTGCCAGCAGCTCCGGGACAGCGAACACCGGGGAGCTGTTTTTT. The chain uses TRBV7-9 and TRBJ2-2; TRBD1 aligns across 7 bases. Germline CDR1 reads SEHNR; CDR2 reads FQNEAQ (reference sequence). V lost 4 bases to trimming and J lost 0 bases; unmatched junction nucleotides: 2. This CDR3 is built from 15 residues.

The chain links TRBV11-2 to TRBJ1-5; tentatively, D is TRBD1 (6 bases). The CDR3 loop spans 13 amino acids. With 3 bases removed from V and 5 bases from J, the gap between germline ends came to 8 bases. Germline V lookup: CDR1 SGHAT, CDR2 FQNNGV. This CDR3 reads CASSFGTYQPQHF. CDR3 DNA: TGTGCCAGCAGCTTCGGGACATATCAGCCCCAGCATTTT.

This clone was observed a single time. The V gene is TRBV6-6, the J gene TRBJ1-2; a possible D gene is TRBD1 (6 bases). Germline V gene data show CDR1 as MNHNY and CDR2 as SVGAGI (reference sequence). Between the trimmed V and J ends, which lost 5 bases and 8 bases, there was a span of 21 bases. The CDR3 spans 15 residues. The CDR3 region has the DNA TGTGCCAGCAGTAGAGGTATCGGGACTACAGGGGGCTACACCTTC. Protein product: CASSRGIGTTGGYTF.

V and J are TRBV5-5 and TRBJ1-2; tentatively, D is TRBD1 (5 bases). The CDR3 contains 15 residues. Trimming left V 6 bases short and J 2 bases short, with 17 bases between. Germline CDR1 reads SGHKS; CDR2 reads YYEKEE (reference sequence). CDR3 bases: TGTGCCAGCATCCTCGTGGGGGGTCTGAACTATGGCTACACCTTC. This gives the protein CASILVGGLNYGYTF.

This sequence joins TRBV10-3 and TRBJ1-6, with no clear D. Trimming removed 6 bases at V and 3 bases at J, with 27 bases between. This CDR3 region has 20 residues. CDR1 and CDR2 (germline): ENHRY, SYGVKD. CDR3 sequence: CAISGFFRGRPEFYNSPLHF. CDR3 nucleotide sequence: TGTGCCATCAGCGGATTTTTTCGGGGTCGACCGGAGTTCTATAATTCACCCCTCCACTTT.

This chain links TRBV30 with TRBJ2-7; 9 bases fit TRBD1. Germline V gives CDR1 GTSNPN, CDR2 SVGIG (reference sequence). The CDR3 has 15 amino acids. V was clipped by 2 bases and J by 6 bases; unmatched bases: 11. Written as DNA, the CDR3 is TGTGCCTGGAGTAGACGGGGACAGGGATGGGGCGAGCAGTACTTC. The encoded protein is CAWSRRGQGWGEQYF.

CDR3 coding DNA: TGTGCCAGCAGCTTGGAACCTAGCGGGCGGACGGCGGAGCAGTTCTTC. Amino acids: CASSLEPSGRTAEQFF. The chain couples TRBV5-5 to TRBJ2-1; 8 bases are a match to TRBD2. CDR1 is SGHKS, CDR2 YYEKEE, per germline (reference sequence). Losses at the gene ends were 0 bases for V and 10 bases for J; bases not matched to a gene: 12. CDR3 length equals 16 residues.

The chain uses TRBV3-1 (or the pseudogene TRBV3-2) and TRBJ1-6; 7 positions match TRBD1. With 4 bases clipped from V and 7 bases from J, the junction kept 7 bases outside the gene matches. CDR3 size: 15 residues. Per germline, CDR1 LGHDT and CDR2 YNNKEL (reference sequence). The CDR3 coding sequence is TGTGCCAGCAGCCGAGGACAGGTCCCCAATTCACCCCTCCACTTT. Translation gives CASSRGQVPNSPLHF.

The V call is TRBV6-5, the J call TRBJ1-5, with D tentatively TRBD1 (6 bases). Between the trimmed V and J ends, which lost 7 bases and 9 bases, there was a span of 19 bases. Germline CDR1 MNHEY, CDR2 SVGAGI. The CDR3 has 14 residues. DNA of the CDR3: TGTGCCAGCACCCCGGTCGTGGGGGCCCGGCCCCAGCATTTT. Translated, it gives CASTPVVGARPQHF.

This clone was observed many times. This sequence joins TRBV24-1 and TRBJ2-3; D gene unclear. The CDR3 has 15 amino acids. CDR1 is KGHDR, CDR2 SFDVKD, per germline. V gave up 5 bases and J gave up 1 base, with 12 bases separating them. The CDR3 protein is CATSGDTKGTDTQYF. Written as DNA, the CDR3 is TGTGCCACCAGTGGAGACACGAAAGGCACAGATACGCAGTATTTT.

Points on this clone: A read error may produce the germline difference seen at one junction end. This chain uses TRBV7-2 with TRBJ1-5; 7 bases agree with TRBD1. Per germline, CDR1 SGHTA and CDR2 FQGNSA. This CDR3 region has 14 residues. In DNA form, the CDR3 reads TGTGCCAGCAGCTCTCGACAGGGCAACCAGCCCCAGCATTTT. This codes for CASSSRQGNQPQHF.

The chain carries TRBV18 and TRBJ1-4; D gene unclear. CDR1 and CDR2 (germline): KGHSH, LQKENI. Between the trimmed V and J ends, which lost 3 bases and 7 bases, there was a span of 6 bases. The length of the CDR3 is 12 residues. CDR3 sequence reads: CASSPLREKLFF. The CDR3 region has the DNA TGTGCCAGCTCACCCCTTCGTGAAAAACTGTTTTTT.

The V call is TRBV7-3, the J call TRBJ2-5; TRBD2 agrees at 9 bases. The CDR3 runs 15 residues. V shed 2 bases and J 4 bases; nucleotides not matched to a gene: 5. CDR1 and CDR2 from the germline V gene are SGHTA and FQGTGA. In DNA, the CDR3 is TGTGCCAGCAGCTTACTGCGGGGGGGCCGAGAGACCCAGTACTTC. Its protein is CASSLLRGGRETQYF.

The rearrangement uses TRBV7-9 and TRBJ1-4; 7 positions agree with TRBD1. The germline V gene encodes CDR1 SEHNR and CDR2 FQNEAQ (reference sequence). The trim removed 1 base at V and 7 bases at J, leaving 3 bases unmatched. The length of the CDR3 is 14 residues. The CDR3 coding sequence is TGTGCCAGCAGCTTAGGGACAGGAGGTGAAAAACTGTTTTTT. Protein product: CASSLGTGGEKLFF.